One and the same sample provided the 23 T cell receptor beta chains below, sequenced in a study of T-cell reconstitution after alpha-beta-depleted transplantation in children. A TCRbeta library incorporating unique molecular identifiers was prepared. TCRdb passed the PCR reads through MiXCR, listing each CDR3 protein once. In the table there are a few hundred thousand distinct CDR3 sequences, roughly 27% of which are singletons. The specimen comprised PBMCs, sampled before TCRalphabeta/CD19-depleted stem cell transplant. The receptors here all came from a boy less than two years old with Wiskott-Aldrich syndrome, due to receive a stem cell transplant.

This rearrangement joins TRBV20-1 to TRBJ2-7; TRBD2 aligns across 8 bases. Germline CDR1 is DFQATT and CDR2 is SNEGSKA (reference sequence). The CDR3 has 14 amino acids. With 2 bases clipped from V and 3 bases from J, the junction kept 6 bases outside the gene matches. CDR3: CSARTPAGDYEQYF. CDR3 DNA sequence: TGCAGTGCTAGAACTCCAGCGGGGGACTACGAGCAGTACTTC.

This clonotype has just a few counts. The chain couples TRBV5-1 to TRBJ2-4, with unresolved D. V dropped 7 bases and J dropped 0 bases, with 11 bases sitting between them. Germline V CDR1 and CDR2: SGHRS, YFSETQ. The CDR3 consists of 14 residues. The CDR3 loop reads CASSTELAKNIQYF. The CDR3 DNA follows: TGCGCCAGCTCGACGGAATTAGCCAAAAACATTCAGTACTTC.

This clonotype was observed a few times. The chain carries TRBV12-3 or TRBV12-4 and TRBJ2-2; D remains unclear. The germline V and J ends were trimmed by 1 base and 5 bases, with 8 bases remaining between them. This CDR3 has 14 residues. The CDR3 protein is CASSLDSLTGELFF. The DNA of the CDR3 is TGTGCCAGCAGTTTAGATTCGTTGACCGGGGAGCTGTTTTTT.

This clonotype has just a few counts. V gene TRBV20-1 combines with J gene TRBJ2-7; TRBD2 matches 14 bases. With V trimmed by 5 bases and J by 0 bases, 9 bases remained unmatched. There are 17 residues in the CDR3. Looked up from germline, CDR1 is DFQATT and CDR2 is SNEGSKA (reference sequence). The CDR3 nucleotides read TGCAGTGCTCAAGGGGGACTAGCGGGAGTTCCCTCCTACGAGCAGTACTTC. The encoded protein is CSAQGGLAGVPSYEQYF.

V gene TRBV7-9 combines with J gene TRBJ2-7, with 8 bases lining up with TRBD2. V was pared by 5 bases and J by 2 bases, with 14 bases of the junction left unmatched. Germline V lookup: CDR1 SEHNR, CDR2 FQNEAQ (reference sequence). CDR3 length: 17 amino acids. CDR3 in DNA: TGTGCCAGCAGCCCCCGGGGTAGCGGGACTCTGGCCTACGAGCAGTACTTC. Its translation is CASSPRGSGTLAYEQYF.

This chain uses TRBV28 with TRBJ2-5; 13 nucleotides match TRBD2. The junction had 8 bases not matched to a gene; V was cut back by 6 bases and J by 4 bases. The CDR3 spans 16 residues. Germline CDR1 reads MDHEN; CDR2 reads SYDVKM. The CDR3 DNA reads as TGTGCCAGCAGCCCAGCCGGGACTAGCGGGACAGAGACCCAGTACTTC. Amino acid sequence: CASSPAGTSGTETQYF.

The chain joins TRBV5-1 to TRBJ2-1; 11 bases are a match to TRBD2. The CDR3 covers 15 residues. The germline V gene has CDR1 SGHRS and CDR2 YFSETQ. Trimming took 2 bases from V and 9 from J; bases not matched to a gene: 7. The CDR3 bases are TGCGCCAGCAGCTTACCAACCGGGACTAGCGGTGAGCAGTTCTTC. This translates into CASSLPTGTSGEQFF.

Written as DNA, the CDR3 is TGTGCCAGCAGCTTAGGGGGCAAAGGAAAACTGTTTTTT. It translates to CASSLGGKGKLFF. The J gene is TRBJ1-4, the V gene TRBV7-8; possibly TRBD1 for D (5 bases). Germline V gene sequence: CDR1 SGHVS, CDR2 FQNEAQ. Trimming cost V 1 base and J 10 bases, with 10 bases left between them. This CDR3 contains 13 residues.

J is TRBJ2-1 and V is TRBV6-2 or TRBV6-3, with 8 bases identical to TRBD2. The V segment lost 2 bases and the J segment 6 bases; nucleotides outside the gene matches: 15. CDR3 length: 18 residues. The germline gives CDR1 MNHEY, CDR2 SVGEGT. In DNA form, the CDR3 reads TGTGCCAGCAGTTACGGGGGACTAAACGGGAGGGCGGGCAATGAGCAGTTCTTC. This sequence encodes CASSYGGLNGRAGNEQFF.

The rearrangement uses TRBV5-1 and TRBJ2-7, with D tentatively TRBD1 (6 bases). V was pared by 4 bases and J by 0 bases, with 11 bases between. The germline V gene has CDR1 SGHRS and CDR2 YFSETQ. This CDR3 is built from 14 residues. The DNA of the CDR3 is TGCGCCAGCAGCCGGACAGTAGACTCCTACGAGCAGTACTTC. Translating it yields CASSRTVDSYEQYF.

The chain is built from TRBV12-3 or TRBV12-4 and TRBJ2-1; D gene uncertain. Trimming pared 3 bases from V and 4 bases from J, leaving 13 bases between. The CDR3 sequence is 15 residues long. The CDR3 sequence: CASSLMSAVYNEQFF. In DNA form, the CDR3 reads TGTGCCAGCAGTTTGATGTCTGCAGTGTACAATGAGCAGTTCTTC.

The rearrangement links TRBV20-1 to TRBJ1-1; D is uncertain. V shed 0 bases and J shed 2 bases, with 13 bases lying between them. The CDR3 contains 15 residues. CDR1 is DFQATT and CDR2 is SNEGSKA in the germline V gene (reference sequence). In DNA, the CDR3 is TGCAGTGCTAGAGACTACCCAACAGCCAACACTGAAGCTTTCTTT. Its protein is CSARDYPTANTEAFF.

The chain employs TRBV28 and TRBJ2-3; a weak D match, TRBD2 (6 bases). V dropped 3 bases and J dropped 3 bases, with 13 bases sitting between them. CDR3 length equals 15 residues. The V gene's germline CDR1 is MDHEN and CDR2 SYDVKM. CDR3 amino acids: CASSLGLWSTDTQYF. CDR3 coding DNA: TGTGCCAGCAGTTTGGGACTCTGGAGTACAGATACGCAGTATTTT.

This clonotype turned up a few times. The genes are TRBV15 and TRBJ1-4, with a weak D call TRBD1 (5 bases). V shed 6 bases and J shed 5 bases, with 16 bases lying between them. This CDR3 comprises 15 residues. Germline assignment: CDR1 LNHNV and CDR2 YYDKDF (reference sequence). Here the CDR3 DNA reads TGTGCCACCAGGGCGAACCAGGGTGTAAATGAAAAACTGTTTTTT. Translating it yields CATRANQGVNEKLFF. Full variable domain (missing parts from reference TRBV15 and TRBJ1-4): DAMVIQNPRYQVTQFGKPVTLSCSQTLNHNVMYWYQQKSSQAPKLLFHYYDKDFNNEADTPDNFQSRRPNTSFCFLDIRSPGLGDTAMYLCATRANQGVNEKLFFGSGTQLSVL.

This clonotype was detected only a few times. This chain links TRBV7-6 with TRBJ1-4; possibly TRBD1 for D (5 bases). Trimming left V 1 base short and J 4 bases short, with 10 bases between. Germline V lookup: CDR1 SGHVS, CDR2 FNYEAQ. The CDR3 has 15 amino acids. The CDR3 nucleotides are TGTGCCAGCAGCTTAGAAGCAGGGCTTAATGAAAAACTGTTTTTT. It specifies CASSLEAGLNEKLFF.

V gene TRBV20-1 combines with J gene TRBJ1-5; D unclear. This CDR3 contains 15 residues. Germline-derived CDR1 and CDR2 are DFQATT and SNEGSKA (reference sequence). V was pared by 0 bases and J by 6 bases, with 15 bases between. The CDR3 region is CSARDPRRVSQPQHF. The DNA for the CDR3 is TGCAGTGCTAGAGATCCACGGAGGGTGAGTCAGCCCCAGCATTTT.

This chain connects TRBV5-1 to TRBJ2-1, with TRBD2 matching over 9 bases. Germline V lookup: CDR1 SGHRS, CDR2 YFSETQ. The CDR3 runs 16 residues. V dropped 4 bases and J dropped 4; count of bases not matched to a gene: 9. The CDR3 loop reads CASSTYGTSSYNEQFF. The DNA for the CDR3 is TGCGCCAGCAGCACTTACGGGACTAGCAGTTACAATGAGCAGTTCTTC.

This CDR3 reads CASSLPGQGASEQYF. CDR3 in DNA: TGTGCCAGCAGCTTGCCGGGACAGGGGGCAAGCGAGCAGTACTTC. The J gene is TRBJ2-7, the V gene TRBV5-6; TRBD1 aligns across 12 bases. CDR3 length: 15 residues. The trim removed 1 base at V and 6 bases at J, leaving 5 bases unmatched. From germline, CDR1 is SGHDT and CDR2 YYEEEE.

This rearrangement joins TRBV28 to TRBJ2-7, with TRBD2 matching over 10 bases. In germline, CDR1 is MDHEN, CDR2 SYDVKM. With 3 bases clipped from V and 2 bases from J, the junction kept 19 bases outside the gene matches. The CDR3 has 20 amino acids. DNA of the CDR3: TGTGCCAGCAGTTTCGCCGTTGCCCTCGGGGTAGCGGGAGGCCCCTACGAGCAGTACTTC. Its protein product is CASSFAVALGVAGGPYEQYF. Combining the CDR3 with reference TRBV28 and TRBJ2-7 gives the whole variable domain DVKVTQSSRYLVKRTGEKVFLECVQDMDHENMFWYRQDPGLGLRLIYFSYDVKMKEKGDIPEGYSVSREKKERFSLILESASTNQTSMYLCASSFAVALGVAGGPYEQYFGPGTRLTVT.

This clonotype occurred a few times. V gene TRBV5-1 combines with J gene TRBJ1-1, with D unclear. V was cut by 0 bases and J by 1 base, with 7 bases left in between. Germline assignment: CDR1 SGHRS and CDR2 YFSETQ. The CDR3 loop spans 14 amino acids. CDR3 loop: CASSLAKANTEAFF. For the CDR3, the DNA is TGCGCCAGCAGCTTGGCCAAGGCGAACACTGAAGCTTTCTTT.

This clonotype was seen a few times. The rearrangement uses TRBV2 and TRBJ2-7, with D unclear. CDR1 and CDR2 from the germline V gene are SNHLY and FYNNEI. The CDR3 contains 12 residues. Deletions cut 5 bases from V and 4 bases from J, with 9 bases between. CDR3: CASSTDGYEQYF. Written as DNA, the CDR3 is TGTGCCAGCAGTACGGACGGTTACGAGCAGTACTTC.

CDR3 nucleotide sequence: TGCAGTGCTGGGGGTGGGCGCGGCAATGAGCAGTTCTTC. Translating it yields CSAGGGRGNEQFF. The chain recombines TRBV20-1 with TRBJ2-1, with D perhaps being TRBD1 or TRBD2 (5 bases each). V was shortened by 5 bases and J by 6 bases, with 14 bases between the two germline ends. Germline loops: CDR1 DFQATT, CDR2 SNEGSKA (reference sequence). The CDR3 sequence is 13 residues long.

V gene TRBV24-1 combines with J gene TRBJ2-7; 10 bases match TRBD1. From germline, CDR1 is KGHDR and CDR2 SFDVKD. The CDR3 loop spans 16 amino acids. Trimming took 3 bases from V and 4 from J; bases not matched to a gene: 8. The CDR3 sequence: CATSDGRRTGGYEQYF. CDR3 nucleotides: TGTGCCACCAGTGATGGGCGTCGGACAGGGGGGTACGAGCAGTACTTC.